The 23 T cell receptor beta chains below come from one sample, sequenced in a study of CD8 T cells in ankylosing spondylitis. Notes on the study in general: Seemingly distinctive of ankylosing spondylitis blood was a TCR beta motif formed by eight highly homologous variants.

These receptors are not linked to any known antigen. TCRdb analysed the 5' RACE reads with MiXCR anew, one entry per CDR3 protein. The data contain about 510,000 distinct CDR3 sequences, less than 6% of them seen just once; the ten biggest clones take up around 3.5%. The source material was blood, either unsorted or a sorted T cell fraction (not recorded which). The origin of the receptors is a male donor with ankylosing spondylitis.

The chain combines TRBV2 with TRBJ2-5; unclear D gene. V was trimmed by 3 bases and J by 4 bases, leaving 15 bases between them. The CDR3 runs to 15 residues. From germline, CDR1 is SNHLY and CDR2 FYNNEI. The CDR3 sequence is CASSEARPGLETQYF. Here the CDR3 DNA reads TGTGCCAGCAGTGAGGCCCGCCCAGGCTTAGAGACCCAGTACTTC.

This clonotype was seen just once. The chain joins TRBV5-1 to TRBJ2-7, with a weak D call TRBD1 (5 bases). Looked up from germline, CDR1 is SGHRS and CDR2 is YFSETQ. V was shortened by 2 bases and J by 3 bases, with 9 bases between the two germline ends. The CDR3 totals 13 residues. CDR3 DNA sequence: TGCGCCAGCAGCTTCGACAGTGTCTACGAGCAGTACTTC. Translated, it gives CASSFDSVYEQYF.

Ten or more counts support this clonotype. The CDR3 here is CASSLERTELMEVFF. CDR3 nucleotide sequence: TGTGCCAGCAGCTTAGAGCGGACGGAACTCATGGAGGTTTTCTTT. The chain is built from TRBV7-9 and TRBJ1-1; D is ambiguous. Trimming removed 1 base at V and 13 bases at J, with 22 bases between. This CDR3 comprises 15 residues. From germline, CDR1 is SEHNR and CDR2 FQNEAQ (reference sequence).

This clonotype has ten or more counts. CDR3 region: CASSFRRLAFGNEQFF. The CDR3, as DNA: TGTGCCAGCAGCTTCAGGAGACTAGCGTTTGGAAATGAGCAGTTCTTC. The rearrangement links TRBV7-9 to TRBJ2-1; 8 bases align to TRBD2. Germline V gene lookup returns CDR1 SEHNR and CDR2 FQNEAQ (reference sequence). J gave up 7 bases and V 3 bases, and 11 bases lay outside the gene matches. This CDR3 contains 16 residues.

This clonotype was detected ten times or more. The chain recombines TRBV4-3 with TRBJ2-2; 7 bases align to TRBD1. Germline-derived CDR1 and CDR2 are LGHNA and YSLEER. J lost 9 bases, V lost 0 bases, and 16 bases had no gene match. CDR3 length: 18 residues. The CDR3 nucleotides read TGCGCCAGCAGCCAAGATCATGTCGGGACAGAAGAAATGCGGGAGCTGTTTTTT. This encodes CASSQDHVGTEEMRELFF.

This clonotype was detected many times. The chain joins TRBV12-3 or TRBV12-4 to TRBJ1-2; possible D gene TRBD1, 6 bases. The CDR3 covers 11 residues. V lost 9 bases and J 2 bases, leaving 7 bases between the germline ends. DNA of the CDR3: TGTGCCAGTACAGGGAACTATGGCTACACCTTC. Its translation: CASTGNYGYTF.

This clonotype was observed many times. The chain couples TRBV5-1 to TRBJ2-3; D may be TRBD1 (5 bases). Trimming removed 0 bases from V and 0 bases from J, with 11 bases in between. Germline V CDR1 and CDR2: SGHRS, YFSETQ. The CDR3 contains 16 residues. The CDR3 spells CASSLGQGDSTDTQYF. The CDR3 bases are TGCGCCAGCAGCTTGGGGCAGGGTGATAGCACAGATACGCAGTATTTT.

This clonotype was detected many times. The chain carries TRBV18 and TRBJ1-1; perhaps TRBD1 as D (6 bases). Germline CDR1 KGHSH, CDR2 LQKENI. V was pared by 3 bases and J by 3 bases, with 11 bases between. The CDR3 is 14 residues long. The CDR3 region has the DNA TGTGCCAGCTCACCCACTAAGGGGGACACTGAAGCTTTCTTT. Translated, it gives CASSPTKGDTEAFF.

In its sample, this clonotype was seen many times. The rearrangement uses TRBV12-3 or TRBV12-4 and TRBJ2-7, with D perhaps TRBD2 (5 bases). V lost 1 base and J 5 bases, leaving 9 bases between the germline ends. CDR3 length equals 13 residues. CDR3 amino acids: CASSLGVSDEQYF. For the CDR3, the DNA is TGTGCCAGCAGTTTAGGGGTTAGCGACGAGCAGTACTTC.

This clonotype appeared many times. This chain joins TRBV6-1 and TRBJ2-3; D is perhaps TRBD2 (6 bases). This CDR3 comprises 14 residues. Looked up from germline, CDR1 is MNHNS and CDR2 is SASEGT. V lost 8 bases to trimming and J lost 4 bases, with 16 bases between them. The CDR3, as DNA: TGTGCCAGCTCCCCGGCGGGAATGTCAGATACGCAGTATTTT. It translates to CASSPAGMSDTQYF.

This clonotype was observed many times. This chain joins TRBV18 and TRBJ2-3, with D unclear. The ends were cut back, 3 bases at V and 0 bases at J, with 10 bases in the middle. This CDR3 has 15 residues. Germline assignment: CDR1 KGHSH and CDR2 LQKENI. CDR3 DNA sequence: TGTGCCAGCTCACCTTCGCCAAGGAGCACAGATACGCAGTATTTT. Its protein is CASSPSPRSTDTQYF.

The gene calls are TRBV7-2 and TRBJ2-3; D gene ambiguous. Germline CDR1 is SGHTA and CDR2 is FQGNSA. This CDR3 is built from 17 residues. Trimming pared 2 bases from V and 1 base from J, leaving 16 bases between. CDR3 loop: CASSLLSVSWGTDTQYF. CDR3 DNA: TGTGCCAGCAGCTTACTCTCGGTCTCCTGGGGCACAGATACGCAGTATTTT.

The sample holds many counts of this clonotype. This sequence joins TRBV6-5 and TRBJ1-2, with D perhaps matching TRBD1 (5 bases). This CDR3 comprises 16 residues. In germline, CDR1 is MNHEY, CDR2 SVGAGI. The V gene lost 0 bases and the J gene lost 8 bases, with 19 bases spanning the gap. CDR3 DNA sequence: TGTGCCAGCAGTTACTCGAGTCTGGCGGGGCGCGGGGGCTACACCTTC. This translates into CASSYSSLAGRGGYTF.

The rearrangement uses TRBV19 and TRBJ1-2; no definite D call. V lost 3 bases and J 6 bases, leaving 17 bases between the germline ends. Germline loops: CDR1 LNHDA, CDR2 SQIVND (reference sequence). The CDR3 runs to 15 residues. Written as DNA, the CDR3 is TGTGCCAGTAGTATCTACCGCCCAGGACCTAATGGCTACACCTTC. It is translated as CASSIYRPGPNGYTF. Together with reference TRBV19 and TRBJ1-2, the CDR3 gives the full variable domain: DGGITQSPKYLFRKEGQNVTLSCEQNLNHDAMYWYRQDPGQGLRLIYYSQIVNDFQKGDIAEGYSVSREKKESFPLTVTSAQKNPTAFYLCASSIYRPGPNGYTFGSGTRLTVV.

This clonotype was recorded at least ten times. The V and J genes are TRBV12-3 or TRBV12-4 and TRBJ1-2; D is unclear. The CDR3 runs to 16 residues. V lost 3 bases, J lost 2 bases, and 16 bases lay in between. CDR3 sequence reads: CASSFQSGPRNYGYTF. The CDR3 bases are TGTGCCAGCAGTTTCCAGTCGGGTCCTCGGAACTATGGCTACACCTTC.

The chain links TRBV5-5 to TRBJ2-2, with TRBD1 identical over 7 bases. Germline assignment: CDR1 SGHKS and CDR2 YYEKEE (reference sequence). The CDR3 runs to 15 residues. The trim removed 2 bases at V and 6 bases at J, leaving 7 bases unmatched. This CDR3 is CASSLQGIGAGELFF. The CDR3 DNA sequence: TGTGCCAGCAGCTTACAGGGGATTGGAGCCGGGGAGCTGTTTTTT.

This clonotype appeared many times. The rearrangement uses TRBV7-9 and TRBJ2-1; D perhaps matches TRBD1 (5 bases). The CDR3 is 13 amino acids. V lost 7 bases, J lost 6 bases, and 13 bases lay in between. Germline lookup yields CDR1 SEHNR and CDR2 FQNEAQ (reference sequence). CDR3 bases: TGTGCCAGCACCCCGGCAGGGATCAATGAGCAGTTCTTC. Protein product: CASTPAGINEQFF.

This clonotype was seen repeatedly, ten times or more. The chain employs TRBV5-5 and TRBJ2-3, with a tentative D call TRBD2 (6 bases). The CDR3 covers 14 residues. The germline V gene has CDR1 SGHKS and CDR2 YYEKEE (reference sequence). V lost 6 bases, J lost 8 bases, and 19 bases lay in between. CDR3 loop: CASNLGTLRGTQYF. The CDR3 DNA sequence: TGTGCCAGCAACCTCGGGACTCTCCGGGGTACGCAGTATTTT.

This clonotype was recorded at least ten times. The chain carries TRBV21-1 and TRBJ2-2; TRBD2, the D gene given by the table, was not confirmed from the DNA. TRBV21-1 is shown as a pseudogene. The CDR3 runs to 16 residues. CDR3 sequence (DNA): TGTGCCAGCAGCAAAGTTGCGGGGTTGAACACCGGGGAGCTGTTTTTT. This gives the protein CASSKVAGLNTGELFF.

This clonotype occurred a few times. The chain links TRBV13 to TRBJ1-1; TRBD1 matches 7 bases. Germline V gene lookup returns CDR1 PRHDT and CDR2 FYEKMQ (reference sequence). This CDR3 comprises 16 residues. Trimming cost V 5 bases and J 1 base; bases outside gene matches: 10. As DNA, the CDR3 is TGTGCCAGCAGCCCCCAGGCCGACAGGGCGAACACTGAAGCTTTCTTT. This codes for CASSPQADRANTEAFF.

V and J are TRBV19 and TRBJ2-1; 7 bases match TRBD1. The germline V gene has CDR1 LNHDA and CDR2 SQIVND (reference sequence). Germline trimming cut 6 bases from V and 1 base from J; bases unmatched to any gene: 6. This CDR3 spans 15 amino acids. For the CDR3, the DNA is TGTGCCAGTAGGGACAGGATCGGATCCTACAATGAGCAGTTCTTC. Amino acid sequence: CASRDRIGSYNEQFF.

Comment on this clonotype: Since a much larger clone is just one base distant, this may be a read error. The V gene is TRBV7-2, the J gene TRBJ2-7; TRBD2 matches at 10 bases. J gave up 2 bases and V 5 bases, and 15 bases lay outside the gene matches. The germline V gene encodes CDR1 SGHTA and CDR2 FQGNSA. The CDR3 sequence is 18 residues long. As DNA, the CDR3 is TGTGCCAGCAGCCTAGGGCCTAGCGGGGGCCCATCCCCCTACGAGCAGTACTTC. It specifies CASSLGPSGGPSPYEQYF.

This rearrangement joins TRBV7-2 to TRBJ2-1; 8 bases line up with TRBD2. The CDR3 consists of 16 residues. The V and J ends lost 6 bases and 4 bases, in that order; junction bases with no gene match: 11. CDR1 and CDR2 (germline): SGHTA, FQGNSA. CDR3 loop: CASRPKLAEIYNEQFF. In nucleotides, the CDR3 is TGTGCCAGCAGACCGAAACTAGCGGAGATTTACAATGAGCAGTTCTTC.